This T cell receptor (beta chain) derives from a study of cytomegalovirus exposure and HLA in healthy donors. General observations from the study: Altogether, some 160 TCR beta chains were recorded as cytomegalovirus-associated.

PCR amplification relied on 60 Vbeta primers (plus 13 Jbeta primers). The protocol was immunoSEQ multiplex PCR, while the TCRdb copy is restricted to in-frame clones and leaves out a portion. The sample yields 90,000 or so clones, roughly 78% seen once. CDR3 length: 14 amino acids. V was shortened by 1 base and J by 4 bases, with 10 bases between the two germline ends. The germline V gene encodes CDR1 SNHLY and CDR2 FYNNEI. About this clone: Antigen specificity is unknown.

Donors showed nominal health when sampled, although they likely had unrecorded immune exposures. The chain carries TRBV2 and TRBJ1-2; D perhaps matches TRBD1 (6 bases). This sequence originates from a male donor in good health and CMV-seropositive. The sequenced material came from PBMCs. CDR3 sequence reads: CASSEGGLGYGYTF. As DNA, the CDR3 is TGTGCCAGCAGTGAAGGGGGGCTGGGCTATGGCTACACCTTC.